The next 8 T cell receptor beta chains were all read from a single sample in a study of blood T cell repertoires in COVID-19 (TCRdb year 2020). Receptors were amplified or captured by the immunoSEQ multiplex PCR assay. Here the immuneACCESS table is served through TCRdb, limited to in-frame sequences with V and J called. Missing clones are a known gap in these copies; in checked studies unresolved V genes cover under half, and the rest lacks a known reason. In this sample the table shows over 200,000 clones, roughly 84% of which occur a single time. The biggest ten clones account for over 2% of the sample. The specimen sequenced was peripheral blood. These receptors all stem from a man aged 40-55 years who had recovered from COVID-19.

The V gene is TRBV7-2, the J gene TRBJ1-4; the D gene is possibly TRBD1 (5 bases). Germline V gene data show CDR1 as SGHTA and CDR2 as FQGNSA. The V gene lost 8 bases and the J gene lost 5 bases, with 12 bases spanning the gap. This CDR3 has 13 amino acids. The CDR3 region has the DNA TGTGCCAGCCAAACGGCAGGGAATGAAAAACTGTTTTTT. It specifies CASQTAGNEKLFF. Using reference TRBV7-2 and TRBJ1-4 for the parts outside the CDR3, the full variable domain is GAGVSQSPSNKVTEKGKDVELRCDPISGHTALYWYRQSLGQGLEFLIYFQGNSAPDKSGLPSDRFSAERTGGSVSTLTIQRTQQEDSAVYLCASQTAGNEKLFFGSGTQLSVL.

The chain carries TRBV27 and TRBJ1-1; 8 nucleotides line up with TRBD1. V shed 9 bases and J 6 bases; nucleotides not matched to a gene: 9. The CDR3 has 13 amino acids. Germline CDR1 reads MNHEY; CDR2 reads SMNVEV (reference sequence). The CDR3 loop is CASRQGRRAEAFF. The CDR3 region has the DNA TGTGCCAGTAGACAGGGGCGGAGGGCTGAAGCTTTCTTT.

This chain connects TRBV4-3 to TRBJ2-7; D is possibly TRBD2 (7 bases). CDR1 and CDR2 (germline): LGHNA, YSLEER. V lost 0 bases to trimming and J lost 5 bases, with 8 bases between them. There are 13 residues in the CDR3. CDR3 in amino acids: CASSQEGGDEQYF. The DNA of the CDR3 is TGCGCCAGCAGCCAAGAAGGGGGGGACGAGCAGTACTTC.

The chain has TRBV7-2 and TRBJ2-1, with TRBD2 matching over 7 bases. Germline CDR1 is SGHTA and CDR2 is FQGNSA. The CDR3 sequence is 16 residues long. Trimming took 4 bases from V and 1 from J; bases not matched to a gene: 7. This CDR3 reads CASSSKGRGSYNEQFF. The CDR3 bases are TGTGCCAGCAGCTCAAAGGGGCGGGGGTCCTACAATGAGCAGTTCTTC.

This sequence joins TRBV19 and TRBJ1-4; 7 nucleotides line up with TRBD1. CDR1 and CDR2 from the germline V gene are LNHDA and SQIVND (reference sequence). The CDR3 has 14 residues. With 7 bases clipped from V and 6 bases from J, the junction kept 8 bases outside the gene matches. The CDR3 is CASTIPGGDEKLFF. Here the CDR3 DNA reads TGTGCCAGTACAATCCCAGGGGGTGATGAAAAACTGTTTTTT.

As for this clone: The junction and the germline gene differ at one end; a read error may be behind it. J is TRBJ2-7 and V is TRBV11-2, with D perhaps TRBD2 (6 bases). The CDR3 loop spans 15 amino acids. Germline values: CDR1 SGHAT, CDR2 FQNNGV. Here the CDR3 DNA reads TGTGCCAGCAGGAGAGGGTCCCACCGGGGGTCCGAGGAGTACTTC. Protein product: CASRRGSHRGSEEYF.

This clone was seen only a few times. Within the sample, other DNA sequences also encode this same CDR3. The genes are TRBV19 and TRBJ1-5, with D perhaps TRBD1 (5 bases). V shed 2 bases and J shed 0 bases, with 8 bases lying between them. Germline V gene lookup returns CDR1 LNHDA and CDR2 SQIVND (reference sequence). The CDR3 consists of 15 residues. The chain's CDR3 is CASSITGDSNQPQHF. CDR3 bases: TGTGCCAGTAGTATAACAGGAGATAGCAATCAGCCCCAGCATTTT. Using reference TRBV19 and TRBJ1-5 for the parts outside the CDR3, the full variable domain is DGGITQSPKYLFRKEGQNVTLSCEQNLNHDAMYWYRQDPGQGLRLIYYSQIVNDFQKGDIAEGYSVSREKKESFPLTVTSAQKNPTAFYLCASSITGDSNQPQHFGDGTRLSIL.

The chain combines TRBV5-6 with TRBJ1-5; D call uncertain. The germline V gene has CDR1 SGHDT and CDR2 YYEEEE. This CDR3 region has 16 residues. Trimming cost V 1 base and J 0 bases, with 11 bases left between them. The CDR3 loop reads CASSLTTLPSNQPQHF. As DNA, the CDR3 is TGTGCCAGCAGCTTGACTACACTACCTAGCAATCAGCCCCAGCATTTT. Supplemented by reference TRBV5-6 and TRBJ1-5, the full variable domain reads DAGVTQSPTHLIKTRGQQVTLRCSPKSGHDTVSWYQQALGQGPQFIFQYYEEEERQRGNFPDRFSGHQFPNYSSELNVNALLLGDSALYLCASSLTTLPSNQPQHFGDGTRLSIL.